This TCR beta chain was sequenced for a study of CD8+CD57+ T cells in acquired aplastic anemia. Genomic DNA acted as the template from which TCR beta VDJ combination and CDR3 sequence profiling were carried out. TCRdb analysed the reads with MiXCR anew, one entry per CDR3 protein. The sample records some 150,000 distinct CDR3 sequences, around half being singletons. Germline loops: CDR1 SGHRS, CDR2 YFSETQ. Trimming left V 1 base short and J 12 bases short, with 13 bases between. The CDR3 spans 12 residues. Patients sequenced had flow cytometry evidence of CD8+CD57+ cell expansion. The chain uses TRBV5-1 and TRBJ1-2, with D tentatively TRBD1 (6 bases). The receptor was derived from a human donor with aplastic anemia. Sequenced sample: sorted CD4+, CD8+, or CD8+CD57+ T cells (not recorded which) from PBMCs. In nucleotides, the CDR3 is TGCGCCAGCAGCTTGCAGGGGTCTGGAAACACCTTC. Protein product: CASSLQGSGNTF.